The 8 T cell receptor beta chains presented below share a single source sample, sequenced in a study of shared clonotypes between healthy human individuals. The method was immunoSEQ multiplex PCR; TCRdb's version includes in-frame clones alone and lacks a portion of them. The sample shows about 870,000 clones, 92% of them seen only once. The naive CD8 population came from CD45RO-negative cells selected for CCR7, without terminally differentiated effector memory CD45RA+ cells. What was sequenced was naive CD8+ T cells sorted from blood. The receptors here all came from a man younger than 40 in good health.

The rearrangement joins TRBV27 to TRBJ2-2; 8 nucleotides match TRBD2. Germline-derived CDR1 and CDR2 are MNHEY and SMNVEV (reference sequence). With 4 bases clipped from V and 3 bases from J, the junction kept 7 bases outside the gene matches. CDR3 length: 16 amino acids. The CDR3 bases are TGTGCCAGCAGTTCGACCGGGACTAGTTACACCGGGGAGCTGTTTTTT. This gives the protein CASSSTGTSYTGELFF.

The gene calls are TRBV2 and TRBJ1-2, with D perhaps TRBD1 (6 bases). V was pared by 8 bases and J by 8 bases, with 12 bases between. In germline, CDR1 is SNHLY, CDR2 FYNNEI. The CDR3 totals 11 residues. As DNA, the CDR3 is TGTGCCAGCGATACAGGGTTAGGCTACACCTTC. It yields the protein CASDTGLGYTF.

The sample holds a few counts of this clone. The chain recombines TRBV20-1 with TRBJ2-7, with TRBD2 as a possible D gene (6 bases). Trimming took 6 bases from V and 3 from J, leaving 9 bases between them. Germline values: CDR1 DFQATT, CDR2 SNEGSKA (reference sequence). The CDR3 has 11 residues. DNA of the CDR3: TGCAGTGCCAGGAGGGACTACGAGCAGTACTTC. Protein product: CSARRDYEQYF.

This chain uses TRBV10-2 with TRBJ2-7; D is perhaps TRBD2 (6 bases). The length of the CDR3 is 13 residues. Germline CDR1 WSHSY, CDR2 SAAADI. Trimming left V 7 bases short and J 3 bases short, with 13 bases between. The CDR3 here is CASTPLANYEQYF. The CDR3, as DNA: TGCGCCAGCACTCCACTAGCTAACTACGAGCAGTACTTC.

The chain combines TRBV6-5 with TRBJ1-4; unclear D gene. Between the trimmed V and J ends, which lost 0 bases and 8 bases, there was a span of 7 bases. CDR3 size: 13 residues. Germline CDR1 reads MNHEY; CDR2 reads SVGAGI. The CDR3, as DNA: TGTGCCAGCAGTTACTCGGCAAAGGAAAAACTGTTTTTT. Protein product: CASSYSAKEKLFF.

CDR3: CASSPRQGAEAFF. The CDR3 DNA is TGTGCCAGCAGCCCTAGACAGGGGGCTGAAGCTTTCTTT. This rearrangement joins TRBV11-3 to TRBJ1-1; 9 bases map to TRBD1. With 5 bases clipped from V and 6 bases from J, the junction kept 4 bases outside the gene matches. This CDR3 has 13 residues. Germline-derived CDR1 and CDR2 are SGHNT and YENEEA.

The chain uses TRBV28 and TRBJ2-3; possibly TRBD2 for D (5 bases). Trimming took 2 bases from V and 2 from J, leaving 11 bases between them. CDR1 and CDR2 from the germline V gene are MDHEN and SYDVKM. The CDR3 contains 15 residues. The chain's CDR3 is CASSLGSGLTDTQYF. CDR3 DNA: TGTGCCAGCAGTTTAGGGAGCGGACTCACAGATACGCAGTATTTT.

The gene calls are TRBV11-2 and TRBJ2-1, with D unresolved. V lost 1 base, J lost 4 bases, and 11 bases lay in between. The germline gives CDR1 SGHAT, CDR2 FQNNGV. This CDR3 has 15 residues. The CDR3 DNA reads TGTGCCAGCAGCTTAGGTCGGGTTGGGTACAATGAGCAGTTCTTC. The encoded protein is CASSLGRVGYNEQFF.